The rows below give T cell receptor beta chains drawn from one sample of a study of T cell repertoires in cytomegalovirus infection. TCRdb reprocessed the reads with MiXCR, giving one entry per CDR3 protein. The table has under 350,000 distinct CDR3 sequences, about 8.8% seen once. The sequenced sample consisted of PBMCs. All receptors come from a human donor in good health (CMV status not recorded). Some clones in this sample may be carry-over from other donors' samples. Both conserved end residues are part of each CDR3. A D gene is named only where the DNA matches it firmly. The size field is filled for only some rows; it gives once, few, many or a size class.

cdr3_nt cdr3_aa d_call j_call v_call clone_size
TGTGCCAGCAGCCCCAGGGTGAGCAATCAGCCCCAGCATTTT CASSPRVSNQPQHF . TRBJ1-5 TRBV7-2 many
TGCAGTGCTAGTCGCGGGGGGGTTGGCAATGAGCAGTTCTTC CSASRGGVGNEQFF TRBD2 TRBJ2-1 TRBV20-1 many
TGTGCCAGCAGCTTAGCGGGGACAGGGGGTTGGAGAGGCACTGAAGCTTTCTTT CASSLAGTGGWRGTEAFF TRBD1 TRBJ1-1 TRBV7-2 many
TGTGCCAGCACCCTTGTCCCGGGACAGAAAAACATTCAGTACTTC CASTLVPGQKNIQYF TRBD1 TRBJ2-4 TRBV7-9 many
TGCAGCGTTGGCAGAACGAACACCGGGGAGCTGTTTTTT CSVGRTNTGELFF . TRBJ2-2 TRBV29-1 .
TGTGCCATCAGTGCCGGACAGGGGGCTTACAATGAGCAGTTCTTC CAISAGQGAYNEQFF TRBD1 TRBJ2-1 TRBV10-3 .
TGCAGCGTTGGACAGGGACTTAATCAGCCCCAGCATTTT CSVGQGLNQPQHF TRBD1 TRBJ1-5 TRBV29-1 many
TGTGCCAGCACCGTCAGTCAGAACACTGAAGCTTTCTTT CASTVSQNTEAFF . TRBJ1-1 TRBV7-2 many
TGTGCCAGCAGCCCCCTCCGGTCGAGCTCCTACGAGCAGTACTTC CASSPLRSSSYEQYF . TRBJ2-7 TRBV7-8 many
TGTGCCAGCAGTTTCCAGGGGACGGGACGACCTGAAGCTTTCTTT CASSFQGTGRPEAFF . TRBJ1-1 TRBV28 .
TGTGCCATCAAGGTGACCGGGGAGCTGTTTTTT CAIKVTGELFF . TRBJ2-2 TRBV10-3 many
TGCAGCGTGGGGATGCGGGATGGGCTCTATGGCTACACCTTC CSVGMRDGLYGYTF . TRBJ1-2 TRBV29-1 many
TGTGCCAGCAGTTTCAGCGGGGCCTCCTACAATGAGCAGTTCTTC CASSFSGASYNEQFF TRBD2 TRBJ2-1 TRBV28 many
TGTGCCAGCAGCCAAGATCTTGGGACGGGGAATTCACCCCTCCACTTT CASSQDLGTGNSPLHF . TRBJ1-6 TRBV3-1 .
TGTGCCAGCAGCATCGGACTGACGAACACCGGGGAGCTGTTTTTT CASSIGLTNTGELFF . TRBJ2-2 TRBV5-6 few
TGTGCCAGCAGTTACTTGTCCCTGGGACAGATCTCTGGGGCCAACGTCCTGACTTTC CASSYLSLGQISGANVLTF TRBD1 TRBJ2-6 TRBV28 many
TGTGCCATCAGTGAATTTGCGGGGGGGGGGACAGATACGCAGTATTTT CAISEFAGGGTDTQYF TRBD2 TRBJ2-3 TRBV10-3 many
TGTGCCAGCAGCGACCGGGACAGGGGGCGCTTCGGGGAGCTGTTTTTT CASSDRDRGRFGELFF TRBD1 TRBJ2-2 TRBV7-2 many
TGCAGTGCTAGAGATCTAGGAGATACGCAGTATTTT CSARDLGDTQYF . TRBJ2-3 TRBV20-1 many
TGTGCCAGCAGCTCGGGACAGGACTCCTACAATGAGCAGTTCTTC CASSSGQDSYNEQFF TRBD1 TRBJ2-1 TRBV11-2 .
TGTGCCAGCAACCCCTGGGCGGACAATGAGCAGTTCTTC CASNPWADNEQFF . TRBJ2-1 TRBV11-2 many
TGTGCCAGCACCCCCCCGGACCGTCGCCGGTACAATGAGCAGTTCTTC CASTPPDRRRYNEQFF . TRBJ2-1 TRBV28 few
TGCGCCAGCAGCGCAGGGTTGGAATATGGCTACACCTTC CASSAGLEYGYTF . TRBJ1-2 TRBV5-1 .
TGTGCCAGCACCCCTTTAGGGTCCACGGGTTCCTATAATTCACCCCTCCACTTT CASTPLGSTGSYNSPLHF . TRBJ1-6 TRBV28 many
TGTGCCAGCAACCCCACAGGGTGGTCGGAGCTGTTTTTT CASNPTGWSELFF . TRBJ2-2 TRBV7-9 many
TGTGCCAGCACCGTGGGTCGGGATCAGCCCCAGCATTTT CASTVGRDQPQHF . TRBJ1-5 TRBV28 many
TGTGCCAGCAGCTTGGACGGGGCCGGGGTGAGAAATGAGCAGTTCTTC CASSLDGAGVRNEQFF . TRBJ2-1 TRBV5-5 many
TGTGCCAGCAGCTTCCGACTACCAGAAGAGACCCAGTACTTC CASSFRLPEETQYF . TRBJ2-5 TRBV7-2 many
TGTGCCAGCAGTGGGCTCAGAACACTCTACCAAGAGACCCAGTACTTC CASSGLRTLYQETQYF . TRBJ2-5 TRBV2 few
TGTGCCAGCAGCTTAGGTTCAGGGCCCAGCTCTGGGGCCAACGTCCTGACTTTC CASSLGSGPSSGANVLTF . TRBJ2-6 TRBV7-9 few
TGTGCCAGCAGCTTAGGGGCTAGCGGGGGACCAGATACGCAGTATTTT CASSLGASGGPDTQYF TRBD2 TRBJ2-3 TRBV7-2 many
TGTGCCAGCAGTCAGGACAGGGGGGGACCTAACTATGGCTACACCTTC CASSQDRGGPNYGYTF TRBD1 TRBJ1-2 TRBV28 many
TGTGCCAGCAGTTTATTGGCAGGTTGGACCCGAGGTGAGCAGTTCTTC CASSLLAGWTRGEQFF . TRBJ2-1 TRBV28 few
TGTGCCAGCAGCCCGCTAGGGGCTATTTACAATGAGCAGTTCTTC CASSPLGAIYNEQFF . TRBJ2-1 TRBV28 many
TGTGCCAGCAGTTTGGGCAGTAGTGGCACAGATACGCAGTATTTT CASSLGSSGTDTQYF . TRBJ2-3 TRBV12-3/TRBV12-4 many
TGCAGCGTTCCAGGGACAGTGAACACCGGGGAGCTGTTTTTT CSVPGTVNTGELFF TRBD1 TRBJ2-2 TRBV29-1 few
TGTGCCACCAGCAGAGACCAAAATCAGCCCCAGCATTTT CATSRDQNQPQHF . TRBJ1-5 TRBV15 many
TGTGCCAGTACTAATAGGCCTAGCGGGGCCGGAGAGACCCAGTACTTC CASTNRPSGAGETQYF TRBD2 TRBJ2-5 TRBV19 .
TGCGCCAGCAGCCCCTTCGGACAGGCGAATCAGCCCCAGCATTTT CASSPFGQANQPQHF TRBD1 TRBJ1-5 TRBV5-1 few
TGTGCCAGCAGTTACCCGACCTTGTCGGAAGGGAATAGGAATGAGCAGTTCTTC CASSYPTLSEGNRNEQFF . TRBJ2-1 TRBV6-2/TRBV6-3 many
TGCGCCAGCAGCTGGACAGGGCGCACTGAAGCTTTCTTT CASSWTGRTEAFF TRBD1 TRBJ1-1 TRBV5-1 few
TGTGCCAGCAGTTTGGGAGGAGGGCCGCACTATGGCTACACCTTC CASSLGGGPHYGYTF . TRBJ1-2 TRBV27 few
TGTGCCAGCAGCCCCCGGTTCCCAGATACGCAGTATTTT CASSPRFPDTQYF . TRBJ2-3 TRBV7-8 many